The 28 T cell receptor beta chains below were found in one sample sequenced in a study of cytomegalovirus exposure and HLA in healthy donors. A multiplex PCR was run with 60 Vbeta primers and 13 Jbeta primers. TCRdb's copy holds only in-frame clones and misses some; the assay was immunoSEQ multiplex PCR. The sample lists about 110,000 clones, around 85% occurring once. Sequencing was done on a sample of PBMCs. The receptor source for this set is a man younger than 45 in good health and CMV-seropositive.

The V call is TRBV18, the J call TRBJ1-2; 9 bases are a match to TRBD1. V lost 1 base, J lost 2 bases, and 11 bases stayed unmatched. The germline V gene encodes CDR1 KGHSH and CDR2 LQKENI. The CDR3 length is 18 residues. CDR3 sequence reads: CASSPRPGTQGANYGYTF. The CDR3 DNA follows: TGTGCCAGCTCACCACGCCCAGGCACACAGGGGGCGAACTATGGCTACACCTTC.

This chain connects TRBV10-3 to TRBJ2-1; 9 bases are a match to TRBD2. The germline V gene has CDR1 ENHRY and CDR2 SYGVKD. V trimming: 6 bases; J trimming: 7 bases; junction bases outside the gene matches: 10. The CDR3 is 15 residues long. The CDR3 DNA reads TGTGCCATCAGGAGACTAGCGGCCGGGGAAAATGAGCAGTTCTTC. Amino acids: CAIRRLAAGENEQFF.

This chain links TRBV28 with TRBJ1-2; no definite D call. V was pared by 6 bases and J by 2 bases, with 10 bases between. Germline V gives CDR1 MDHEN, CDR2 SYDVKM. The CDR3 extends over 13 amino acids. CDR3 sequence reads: CASRTDLNYGYTF. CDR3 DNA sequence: TGTGCCAGCAGAACAGATTTGAACTATGGCTACACCTTC.

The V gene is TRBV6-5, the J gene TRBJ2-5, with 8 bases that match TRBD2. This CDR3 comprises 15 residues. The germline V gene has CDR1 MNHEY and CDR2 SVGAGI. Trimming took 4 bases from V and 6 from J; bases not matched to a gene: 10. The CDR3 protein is CASSSGGAEKQTQYF. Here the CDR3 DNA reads TGTGCCAGCAGTTCGGGGGGGGCGGAGAAGCAGACCCAGTACTTC.

DNA of the CDR3: TGTGCCAGCAACCTAGGACAGGGTCTATATCAGCCCCAGCATTTT. As protein: CASNLGQGLYQPQHF. The chain couples TRBV28 to TRBJ1-5; 8 bases map to TRBD1. J gave up 5 bases and V 7 bases, and 10 bases lay outside the gene matches. There are 15 residues in the CDR3. Germline V gene lookup returns CDR1 MDHEN and CDR2 SYDVKM.

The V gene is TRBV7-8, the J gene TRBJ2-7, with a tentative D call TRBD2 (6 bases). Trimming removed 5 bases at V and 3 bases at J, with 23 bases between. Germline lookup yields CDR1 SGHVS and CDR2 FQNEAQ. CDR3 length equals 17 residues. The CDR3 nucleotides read TGTGCCAGCAGCCCGACGGGTCTCCGCGGGGCGGACTACGAGCAGTACTTC. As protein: CASSPTGLRGADYEQYF.

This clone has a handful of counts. CDR3 loop: CASSLMSRGETQYF. In DNA, the CDR3 is TGCGCCAGCAGCTTGATGTCCAGGGGAGAGACCCAGTACTTC. The genes are TRBV5-1 and TRBJ2-5; D may be TRBD1 (6 bases). V lost 1 base and J 4 bases, leaving 11 bases between the germline ends. CDR3 length: 14 amino acids. The germline V gene encodes CDR1 SGHRS and CDR2 YFSETQ.

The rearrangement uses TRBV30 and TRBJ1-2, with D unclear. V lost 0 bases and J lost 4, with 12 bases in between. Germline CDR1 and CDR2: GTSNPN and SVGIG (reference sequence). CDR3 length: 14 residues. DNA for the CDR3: TGTGCCTGGAGTGTGTCAGGCCCATTCTATGGCTACACCTTC. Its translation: CAWSVSGPFYGYTF.

The CDR3 protein is CASSQVRDTQYF. The CDR3 nucleotides are TGTGCCAGCAGCCAAGTGAGGGATACGCAGTATTTT. V is TRBV14 and J is TRBJ2-3, with D hard to call. Germline V lookup: CDR1 SGHDN, CDR2 FVKESK. The CDR3 covers 12 residues. With 1 base removed from V and 6 bases from J, the gap between germline ends came to 5 bases.

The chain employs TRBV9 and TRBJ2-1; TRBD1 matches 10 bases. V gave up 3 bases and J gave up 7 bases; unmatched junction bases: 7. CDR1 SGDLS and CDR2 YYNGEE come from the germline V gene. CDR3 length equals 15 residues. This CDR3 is CASSEGQGRSNEQFF. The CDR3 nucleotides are TGTGCCAGCAGCGAGGGACAGGGGAGATCAAATGAGCAGTTCTTC.

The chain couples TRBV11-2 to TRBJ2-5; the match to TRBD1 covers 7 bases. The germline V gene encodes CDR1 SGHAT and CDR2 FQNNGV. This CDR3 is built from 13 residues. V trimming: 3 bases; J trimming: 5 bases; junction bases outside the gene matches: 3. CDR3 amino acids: CASSLTGSETQYF. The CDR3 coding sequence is TGTGCCAGCAGCTTGACAGGGTCGGAGACCCAGTACTTC.

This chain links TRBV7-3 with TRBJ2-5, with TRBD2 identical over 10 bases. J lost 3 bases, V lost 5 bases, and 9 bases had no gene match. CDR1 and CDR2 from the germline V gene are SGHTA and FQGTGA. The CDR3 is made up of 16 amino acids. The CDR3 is CASSEMRAGGEETQYF. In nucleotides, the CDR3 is TGTGCCAGCAGCGAGATGAGAGCGGGGGGGGAAGAGACCCAGTACTTC.

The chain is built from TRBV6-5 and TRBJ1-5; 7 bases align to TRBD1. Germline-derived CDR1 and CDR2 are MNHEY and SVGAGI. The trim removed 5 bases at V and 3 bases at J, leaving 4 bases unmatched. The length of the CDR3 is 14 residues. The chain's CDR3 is CASSAGQDNQPQHF. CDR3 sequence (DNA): TGTGCCAGCAGTGCAGGACAGGACAATCAGCCCCAGCATTTT.

The CDR3: CASSEGQGDNYGYTF. CDR3 coding DNA: TGTGCCAGCAGTGAGGGACAGGGGGATAACTATGGCTACACCTTC. This rearrangement joins TRBV25-1 to TRBJ1-2; 11 bases align to TRBD1. The V segment lost 3 bases and the J segment 1 base; nucleotides outside the gene matches: 1. The CDR3 has 15 amino acids. Germline CDR1 is MGHDK and CDR2 is SYGVNS.

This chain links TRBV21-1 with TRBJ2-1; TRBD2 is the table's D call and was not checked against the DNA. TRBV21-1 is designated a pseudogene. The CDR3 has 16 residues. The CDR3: CASSKDFREVVNEQFF. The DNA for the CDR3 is TGTGCCAGCAGCAAAGACTTCAGGGAGGTCGTCAATGAGCAGTTCTTC.

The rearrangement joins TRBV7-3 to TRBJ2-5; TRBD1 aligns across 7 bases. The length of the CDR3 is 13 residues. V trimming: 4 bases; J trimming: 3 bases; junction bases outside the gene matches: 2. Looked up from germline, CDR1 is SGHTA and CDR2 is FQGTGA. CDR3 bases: TGTGCCAGCAGCTCCACAGGGGAAGAGACCCAGTACTTC. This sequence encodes CASSSTGEETQYF.

In DNA, the CDR3 is TGTGCCAGCAGCCCCGTGGCGGGGGGCTACACCTTC. It encodes CASSPVAGGYTF. The chain is built from TRBV6-6 and TRBJ1-2; D gene ambiguous. V shed 6 bases and J shed 8 bases, with 13 bases lying between them. Germline values: CDR1 MNHNY, CDR2 SVGAGI (reference sequence). CDR3 length: 12 residues.

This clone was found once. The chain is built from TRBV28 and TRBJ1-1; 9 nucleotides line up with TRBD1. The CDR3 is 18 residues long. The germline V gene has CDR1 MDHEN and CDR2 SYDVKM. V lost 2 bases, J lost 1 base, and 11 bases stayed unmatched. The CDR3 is CASSLGPNLDRGNTEAFF. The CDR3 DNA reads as TGTGCCAGCAGTTTAGGCCCAAATCTGGACAGGGGGAACACTGAAGCTTTCTTT.

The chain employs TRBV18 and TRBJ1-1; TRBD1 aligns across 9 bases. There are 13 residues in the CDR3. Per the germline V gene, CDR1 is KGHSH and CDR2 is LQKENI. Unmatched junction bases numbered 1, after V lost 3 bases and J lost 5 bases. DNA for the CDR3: TGTGCCAGCTCACCGGACAGGGGAACTGAAGCTTTCTTT. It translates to CASSPDRGTEAFF.

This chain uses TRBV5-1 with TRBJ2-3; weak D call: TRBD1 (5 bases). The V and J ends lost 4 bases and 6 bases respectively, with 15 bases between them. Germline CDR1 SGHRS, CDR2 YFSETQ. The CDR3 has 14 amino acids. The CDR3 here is CASSLGTGYDTQYF. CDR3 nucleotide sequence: TGCGCCAGCAGCCTAGGTACAGGATACGATACGCAGTATTTT. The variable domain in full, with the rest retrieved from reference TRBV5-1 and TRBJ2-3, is KAGVTQTPRYLIKTRGQQVTLSCSPISGHRSVSWYQQTPGQGLQFLFEYFSETQRNKGNFPGRFSGRQFSNSRSEMNVSTLELGDSALYLCASSLGTGYDTQYFGPGTRLTVL.

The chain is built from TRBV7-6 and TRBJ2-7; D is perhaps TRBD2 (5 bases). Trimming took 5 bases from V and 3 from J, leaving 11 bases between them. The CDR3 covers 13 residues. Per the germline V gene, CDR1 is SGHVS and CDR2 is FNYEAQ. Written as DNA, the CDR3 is TGTGCCAGCAGCCGAGGGAGCGGCTACGAGCAGTACTTC. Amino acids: CASSRGSGYEQYF. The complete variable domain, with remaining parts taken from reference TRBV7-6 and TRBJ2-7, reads GAGVSQSPRYKVTKRGQDVALRCDPISGHVSLYWYRQALGQGPEFLTYFNYEAQQDKSGLPNDRFSAERPEGSISTLTIQRTEQRDSAMYRCASSRGSGYEQYFGPGTRLTVT.

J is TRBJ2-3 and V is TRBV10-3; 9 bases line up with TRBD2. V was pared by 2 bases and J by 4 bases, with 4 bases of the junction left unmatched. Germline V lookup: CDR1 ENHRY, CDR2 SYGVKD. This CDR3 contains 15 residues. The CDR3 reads CAISEAGGSADTQYF. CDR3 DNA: TGTGCCATCAGTGAGGCGGGGGGGTCTGCAGATACGCAGTATTTT.

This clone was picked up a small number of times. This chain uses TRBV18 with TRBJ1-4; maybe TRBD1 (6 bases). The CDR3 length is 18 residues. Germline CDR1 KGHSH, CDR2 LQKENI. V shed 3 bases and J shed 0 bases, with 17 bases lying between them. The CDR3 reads CASSPPGAGTTTNEKLFF. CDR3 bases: TGTGCCAGCTCACCCCCAGGGGCGGGTACTACAACTAATGAAAAACTGTTTTTT.

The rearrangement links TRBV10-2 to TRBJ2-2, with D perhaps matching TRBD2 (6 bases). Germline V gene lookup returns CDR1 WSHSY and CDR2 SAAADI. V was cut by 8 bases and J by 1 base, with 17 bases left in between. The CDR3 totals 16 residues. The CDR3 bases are TGCGCCAGCCAGATCGTTGCGGGGAGGAACACCGGGGAGCTGTTTTTT. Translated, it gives CASQIVAGRNTGELFF.

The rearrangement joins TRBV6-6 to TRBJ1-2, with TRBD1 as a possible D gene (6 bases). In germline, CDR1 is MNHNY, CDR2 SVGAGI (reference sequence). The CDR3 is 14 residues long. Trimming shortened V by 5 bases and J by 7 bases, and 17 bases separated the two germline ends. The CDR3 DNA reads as TGTGCCAGCAGTACCGAACAGGGATTGGGTGGCTACACCTTC. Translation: CASSTEQGLGGYTF.

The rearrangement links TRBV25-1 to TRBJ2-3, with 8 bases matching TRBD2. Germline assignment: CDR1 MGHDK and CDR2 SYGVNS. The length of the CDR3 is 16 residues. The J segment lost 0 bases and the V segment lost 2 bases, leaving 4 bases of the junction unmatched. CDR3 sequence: CASSEPAGESTDTQYF. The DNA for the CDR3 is TGTGCCAGCAGTGAACCAGCGGGGGAGAGCACAGATACGCAGTATTTT.

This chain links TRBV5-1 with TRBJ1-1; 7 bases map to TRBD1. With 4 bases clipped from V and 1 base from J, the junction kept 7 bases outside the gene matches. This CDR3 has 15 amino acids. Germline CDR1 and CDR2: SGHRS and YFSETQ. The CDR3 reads CASSVGTATNTEAFF. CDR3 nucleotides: TGCGCCAGCAGCGTCGGGACAGCCACGAACACTGAAGCTTTCTTT.

The CDR3, as DNA: TGTGCCAGCAGTCACAGGGCAACTAATGAAAAACTGTTTTTT. This encodes CASSHRATNEKLFF. The chain recombines TRBV25-1 with TRBJ1-4; TRBD1 might be the D (6 bases). Germline V gene lookup returns CDR1 MGHDK and CDR2 SYGVNS. The CDR3 sequence is 14 residues long. The V and J ends lost 5 bases and 0 bases respectively, with 7 bases between them.